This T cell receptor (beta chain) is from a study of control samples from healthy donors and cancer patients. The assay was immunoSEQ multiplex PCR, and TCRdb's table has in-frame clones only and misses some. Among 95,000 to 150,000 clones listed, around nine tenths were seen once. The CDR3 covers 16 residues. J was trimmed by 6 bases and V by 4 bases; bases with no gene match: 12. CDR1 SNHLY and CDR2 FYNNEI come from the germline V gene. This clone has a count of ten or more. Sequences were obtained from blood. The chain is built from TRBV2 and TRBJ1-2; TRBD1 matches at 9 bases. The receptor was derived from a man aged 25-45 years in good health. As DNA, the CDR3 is TGTGCCAGCAGTGGGACTAAACAGGGGGCTGATAATGGCTACACCTTC. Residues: CASSGTKQGADNGYTF.